This T cell receptor beta chain was sequenced for a study of cytomegalovirus exposure and HLA in healthy donors. The wider study: Unique TCR beta sequences numbering approximately 100 million came from 190 million or so T cells in an earlier analysis.

Germline loops: CDR1 MGHRA, CDR2 YSYEKL. The CDR3 has 14 residues. The V and J ends lost 4 bases and 5 bases respectively, with 12 bases between them. Whole-study results and caveats: When a later analysis compared HLA-associated TCR beta chains with equally common others, the HLA-associated chains turned out to be more clonally expanded and to have lower generation probabilities. The authors listed some 160 TCR beta chains as cytomegalovirus-associated. In a later analysis, DRB1 alleles had the most associated TCRs; HLA-C alleles the fewest.

This clone has a single count. No antigen is known for it. The study ran its PCR with 60 Vbeta and 13 Jbeta primers. TCRdb keeps only in-frame clones here, not all; method: immunoSEQ multiplex PCR. Of approximately 160,000 clones listed, 75% are singletons. The chain employs TRBV4-1 and TRBJ2-1; D is perhaps TRBD1 (5 bases). Sequencing was performed on PBMCs. The TCR sequence derives from a woman aged 50 to 60 in good health and CMV-seropositive. The CDR3 coding sequence is TGCGCCAGCAGCCGGATGGGGCTGAACAATGAGCAGTTCTTC. This encodes CASSRMGLNNEQFF.